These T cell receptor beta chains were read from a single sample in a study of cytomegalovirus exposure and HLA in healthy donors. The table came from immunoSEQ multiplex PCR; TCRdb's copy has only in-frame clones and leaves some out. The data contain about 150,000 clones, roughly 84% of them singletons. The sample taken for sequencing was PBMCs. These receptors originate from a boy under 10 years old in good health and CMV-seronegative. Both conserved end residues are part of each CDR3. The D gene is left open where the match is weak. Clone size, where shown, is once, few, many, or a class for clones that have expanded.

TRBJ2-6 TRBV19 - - CASSIRPDRGVRSGANVLTF TGTGCCAGTAGTATTAGGCCGGACCGCGGGGTCCGCTCTGGGGCCAACGTCCTGACTTTC
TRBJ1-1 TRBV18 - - CASSPDRLNTEAFF TGTGCCAGCTCACCAGACAGGTTGAACACTGAAGCTTTCTTT
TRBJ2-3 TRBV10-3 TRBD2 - CAISEPRLAGGGADTQYF TGTGCCATCAGTGAGCCCCGACTAGCGGGAGGGGGGGCAGATACGCAGTATTTT
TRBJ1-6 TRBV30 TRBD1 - CAWRQGDGSPLHF TGTGCCTGGAGACAGGGGGACGGTTCACCCCTCCACTTT
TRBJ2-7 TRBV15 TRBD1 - CATSLRTGISYEQYF TGTGCCACCAGCCTTAGGACAGGGATTAGCTACGAGCAGTACTTC
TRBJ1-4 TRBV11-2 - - CASSRGGGATNEKLFF TGTGCCAGCAGCCGAGGGGGTGGGGCAACTAATGAAAAACTGTTTTTT
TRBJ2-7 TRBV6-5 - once CASSFRGGSDEQYF TGTGCCAGCAGTTTCCGAGGAGGGAGCGACGAGCAGTACTTC
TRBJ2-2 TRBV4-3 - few CASSQEVRGAGELFF TGCGCCAGCAGCCAAGAGGTCAGGGGAGCCGGGGAGCTGTTTTTT
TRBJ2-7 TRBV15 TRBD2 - CATSSRPLTSGSLYEQYF TGTGCCACCAGCTCGAGGCCGCTCACTAGCGGCAGTCTCTACGAGCAGTACTTC
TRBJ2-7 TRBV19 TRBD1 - CASSSQQGTGYEQYF TGTGCCAGTAGTTCCCAACAGGGGACGGGCTACGAGCAGTACTTC
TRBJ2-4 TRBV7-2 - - CASSLTALNKNIQYF TGTGCCAGCAGCCTGACAGCATTAAATAAAAACATTCAGTACTTC
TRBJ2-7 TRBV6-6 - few CASSFGGEQYF TGTGCCAGCAGTTTTGGAGGCGAGCAGTACTTC
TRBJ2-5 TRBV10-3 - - CAISEKDGKTQYF TGTGCCATCAGTGAGAAAGACGGGAAGACCCAGTACTTC
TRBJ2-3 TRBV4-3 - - CASSHGAGTDTQYF TGCGCCAGCAGCCATGGGGCGGGGACAGATACGCAGTATTTT
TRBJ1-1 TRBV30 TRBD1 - CAYGTGNTEAFF TGTGCCTACGGGACAGGGAACACTGAAGCTTTCTTT
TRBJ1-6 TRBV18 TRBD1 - CASSNSQGVNSPLHF TGTGCCAGCTCAAATTCGCAGGGGGTCAATTCACCCCTCCACTTT
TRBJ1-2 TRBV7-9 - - CASSLVQGYGYTF TGTGCCAGCAGCTTAGTCCAGGGATATGGCTACACCTTC
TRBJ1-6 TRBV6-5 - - CASSYEGAGNSPLHF TGTGCCAGCAGTTACGAGGGCGCGGGGAATTCACCCCTCCACTTT
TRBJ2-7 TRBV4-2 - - CASSHLRGEYEQYF TGTGCCAGCAGCCACCTCAGGGGAGAGTACGAGCAGTACTTC
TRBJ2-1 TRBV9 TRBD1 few CASSARGPGVDEQFF TGTGCCAGCAGCGCAAGGGGGCCTGGGGTAGATGAGCAGTTCTTC
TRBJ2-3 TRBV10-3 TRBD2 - CAIRTGGSGGASDTQYF TGTGCCATCAGGACGGGTGGTAGCGGGGGGGCATCAGATACGCAGTATTTT
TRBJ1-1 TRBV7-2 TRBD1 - CASSTRQGLNTEAFF TGTGCCAGCAGCACTCGACAGGGGTTGAACACTGAAGCTTTCTTT
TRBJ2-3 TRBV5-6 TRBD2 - CASSPLSGRDTDTQYF TGTGCCAGCAGCCCCCTTAGCGGGAGGGACACAGATACGCAGTATTTT
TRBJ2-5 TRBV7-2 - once CASSLTAGGETQYF TGTGCCAGCAGCTTAACGGCAGGGGGGGAGACCCAGTACTTC
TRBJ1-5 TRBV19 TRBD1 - CASSLKQGYGRQPQHF TGTGCCAGTAGTTTAAAACAGGGGTACGGGAGACAGCCCCAGCATTTT
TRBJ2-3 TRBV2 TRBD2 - CASSEAPSGETDTQYF TGTGCCAGCAGTGAAGCACCTAGCGGGGAAACAGATACGCAGTATTTT
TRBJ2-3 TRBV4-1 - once CASSLQGDSSTDTQYF TGCGCCAGCAGCCTCCAGGGCGATTCAAGCACAGATACGCAGTATTTT
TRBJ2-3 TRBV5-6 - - CASSRQGTDTQYF TGTGCCAGCAGCCGACAGGGCACAGATACGCAGTATTTT
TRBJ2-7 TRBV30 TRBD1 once CAWRSTGGSYEQYF TGTGCCTGGAGATCAACAGGGGGCTCGTACGAGCAGTACTTC
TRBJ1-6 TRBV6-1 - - CASSESAGGPLHF TGTGCCAGCAGTGAATCGGCAGGAGGACCCCTCCACTTT
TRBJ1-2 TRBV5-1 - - CASSQLLQGKNYGYTF TGCGCCAGCAGCCAGCTCCTACAGGGAAAAAACTATGGCTACACCTTC
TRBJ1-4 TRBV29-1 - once CSVAGTNKNEKLFF TGCAGCGTTGCCGGGACAAACAAAAATGAAAAACTGTTTTTT
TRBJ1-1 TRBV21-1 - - CASRGYTEAFF TGTGCCAGCAGGGGCTACACTGAAGCTTTCTTT
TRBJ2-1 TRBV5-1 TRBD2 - CASSLSGGRNNEQFF TGCGCCAGCAGCCTTAGCGGGGGCCGTAACAATGAGCAGTTCTTC
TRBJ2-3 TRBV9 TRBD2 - CASSASGLAALTDTQYF TGTGCCAGCAGCGCCTCGGGACTAGCGGCCCTTACAGATACGCAGTATTTT
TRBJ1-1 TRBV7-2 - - CASSFTAGAGNFKNTEAFF TGTGCCAGCAGCTTCACGGCGGGGGCAGGGAATTTCAAGAACACTGAAGCTTTCTTT
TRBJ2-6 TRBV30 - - CAWNGGRGYSGANGLTF TGTGCCTGGAATGGAGGGAGGGGGTACTCTGGGGCCAACGGCCTGACTTTC
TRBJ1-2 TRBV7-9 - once CASSLVEAIGYTF TGTGCCAGCAGCTTAGTCGAGGCTATCGGCTACACCTTC
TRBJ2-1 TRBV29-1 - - CSVVARGVYNEQFF TGCAGCGTTGTAGCCAGGGGAGTCTACAATGAGCAGTTCTTC
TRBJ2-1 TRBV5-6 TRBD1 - CASSLRQGGDEQFF TGTGCCAGCAGCCTGAGACAGGGGGGGGATGAGCAGTTCTTC
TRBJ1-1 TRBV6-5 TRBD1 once CASRNRDREGGAFF TGTGCCAGCAGAAACCGGGACAGGGAAGGTGGGGCTTTCTTT